Below are 20 T cell receptor beta chains sequenced from a single sample in a study of T cells after posttransplantation cyclophosphamide. Libraries were prepared by immunoSEQ multiplex PCR; TCRdb keeps only in-frame clonotypes and omits some of them. Altogether 30,000 to 45,000 clones were found in the sample, and no singletons occur. Sample: PBMCs. The receptors were gathered from a girl aged 5 to 17 in good health, CMV-negative, and a related stem cell transplant donor.

The V and J genes are TRBV5-1 and TRBJ2-1; 8 bases align to TRBD1. CDR1 SGHRS and CDR2 YFSETQ come from the germline V gene. The CDR3 totals 21 residues. The V and J ends lost 4 bases and 5 bases, in that order; junction bases with no gene match: 26. The CDR3 bases are TGCGCCAGCAGCAGTCCGGGACAGGAAAATGGTCCCTTCCTAGGGGACAATGAGCAGTTCTTC. Its protein product is CASSSPGQENGPFLGDNEQFF.

The chain is built from TRBV30 and TRBJ2-7, with TRBD2 matching 7 bases. Losses at the gene ends were 4 bases for V and 4 bases for J; bases not matched to a gene: 4. This CDR3 spans 12 amino acids. Germline V gene data show CDR1 as GTSNPN and CDR2 as SVGIG (reference sequence). This CDR3 is CAWTGGSYEQYF. DNA for the CDR3: TGTGCCTGGACCGGGGGGAGTTACGAGCAGTACTTC.

V is TRBV7-9 and J is TRBJ1-2; D gene uncertain. V gave up 1 base and J gave up 6 bases, with 15 bases separating them. The CDR3 totals 15 residues. Germline CDR1 and CDR2: SEHNR and FQNEAQ (reference sequence). CDR3 protein: CASSLEGRGRDGYTF. CDR3 in DNA: TGTGCCAGCAGCTTAGAAGGACGGGGTAGGGATGGCTACACCTTC.

The gene calls are TRBV5-5 and TRBJ2-5; TRBD1 might be the D (6 bases). CDR1 is SGHKS and CDR2 is YYEKEE in the germline V gene (reference sequence). This CDR3 has 15 residues. Trimming took 4 bases from V and 5 from J, leaving 18 bases between them. DNA for the CDR3: TGTGCCAGCAGCGAGGGCTGGGGGCAGGGGGAGACCCAGTACTTC. The encoded protein is CASSEGWGQGETQYF. Together with reference TRBV5-5 and TRBJ2-5, the CDR3 gives the full variable domain: DAGVTQSPTHLIKTRGQQVTLRCSPISGHKSVSWYQQVLGQGPQFIFQYYEKEERGRGNFPDRFSARQFPNYSSELNVNALLLGDSALYLCASSEGWGQGETQYFGPGTRLLVL.

The sample holds many counts of this clone. The chain uses TRBV5-4 and TRBJ1-2; 11 nucleotides align to TRBD1. The CDR3 has 16 amino acids. The junction had 9 bases not matched to a gene; V was cut back by 4 bases and J by 4 bases. In germline, CDR1 is SGHNT, CDR2 YYREEE (reference sequence). CDR3 loop: CASSTPDRGRFYGYTF. In DNA form, the CDR3 reads TGTGCCAGCAGCACCCCGGACAGGGGGCGGTTCTATGGCTACACCTTC.

This clone was observed at least ten times. The chain combines TRBV19 with TRBJ2-2, with D possibly TRBD2 on 5 matching bases. The CDR3 covers 18 residues. Germline CDR1 and CDR2: LNHDA and SQIVND (reference sequence). Trimming stripped 4 bases from V and 7 bases from J, with 25 bases between. This CDR3 reads CASSRQRVPTPPYGELFF. Written as DNA, the CDR3 is TGTGCCAGTAGTAGGCAGAGGGTTCCCACTCCGCCCTACGGGGAGCTGTTTTTT. Together with reference TRBV19 and TRBJ2-2, the CDR3 gives the full variable domain: DGGITQSPKYLFRKEGQNVTLSCEQNLNHDAMYWYRQDPGQGLRLIYYSQIVNDFQKGDIAEGYSVSREKKESFPLTVTSAQKNPTAFYLCASSRQRVPTPPYGELFFGEGSRLTVL.

Ten or more counts support this clone. The gene calls are TRBV5-6 and TRBJ2-1; D may be TRBD2 (5 bases). Trimming removed 4 bases at V and 7 bases at J, with 12 bases between. Per the germline V gene, CDR1 is SGHDT and CDR2 is YYEEEE. The CDR3 is 13 amino acids. The chain's CDR3 is CASSDGVLNEQFF. For the CDR3, the DNA is TGTGCCAGCAGCGACGGGGTGTTAAATGAGCAGTTCTTC.

This clone was observed at least ten times. J is TRBJ1-2 and V is TRBV28, with a possible D match to TRBD1 (5 bases). CDR1 and CDR2 from the germline V gene are MDHEN and SYDVKM. V was shortened by 4 bases and J by 8 bases, with 14 bases between the two germline ends. The CDR3 length is 13 residues. The CDR3 is CASSSPLPGGYTF. CDR3 bases: TGTGCCAGCAGTTCCCCCCTCCCAGGGGGCTACACCTTC.

This clone was counted between two and nine times. The chain is built from TRBV7-7 and TRBJ2-3; 14 nucleotides match TRBD2. V shed 1 base, J shed 6 bases, and the junction held 6 bases outside the gene matches. Germline values: CDR1 SSHAT, CDR2 FNYEAQ (reference sequence). CDR3 size: 17 residues. The CDR3 bases are TGTGCCAGCAGCTTAGGGGGACTAGCGGGAGTAGGTGATACGCAGTATTTT. It specifies CASSLGGLAGVGDTQYF.

This clone came up many times. The rearrangement links TRBV10-2 to TRBJ1-4; D remains ambiguous. This CDR3 is 15 amino acids long. The germline CDR1 and CDR2 sequences are WSHSY and SAAADI. The ends were cut back, 0 bases at V and 4 bases at J, with 9 bases in the middle. CDR3 DNA: TGCGCCAGCAGTGAGTCGAACAGAAATAATGAAAAACTGTTTTTT. The encoded protein is CASSESNRNNEKLFF.

The chain joins TRBV15 to TRBJ2-1; TRBD2 might be the D (6 bases). Looked up from germline, CDR1 is LNHNV and CDR2 is YYDKDF (reference sequence). The CDR3 sequence is 14 residues long. V was clipped by 0 bases and J by 7 bases, with 10 bases between them. CDR3 DNA: TGTGCCACCAGCAGAGATAGGGCGGGAAATGAGCAGTTCTTC. Protein sequence: CATSRDRAGNEQFF.

The table lists this clone with many counts. This CDR3 is CASSLGQGTEKLFF. The CDR3 DNA reads as TGTGCCAGTAGCTTGGGACAGGGGACTGAAAAACTGTTTTTT. The genes are TRBV19 and TRBJ1-4, with 10 bases aligning to TRBD1. The CDR3 has 14 residues. Unmatched junction bases numbered 5, after V lost 6 bases and J lost 7 bases. CDR1 and CDR2 (germline): LNHDA, SQIVND (reference sequence).

This clone occurred many times. J is TRBJ1-4 and V is TRBV28; 7 nucleotides align to TRBD1. Trimming cost V 5 bases and J 7 bases; bases outside gene matches: 7. Looked up from germline, CDR1 is MDHEN and CDR2 is SYDVKM. The CDR3 has 14 residues. Written as DNA, the CDR3 is TGTGCCAGCAGTAAACAGGGGTTCGGTGAAAAACTGTTTTTT. Translating gives CASSKQGFGEKLFF.

V and J are TRBV15 and TRBJ2-3; 9 bases are a match to TRBD1. CDR3 length equals 16 residues. In germline, CDR1 is LNHNV, CDR2 YYDKDF (reference sequence). Trimming cost V 0 bases and J 4 bases; bases outside gene matches: 5. This CDR3 reads CATSREAGQGADTQYF. CDR3 nucleotides: TGTGCCACCAGCAGAGAGGCGGGACAGGGCGCAGATACGCAGTATTTT.

This clone was counted between two and nine times. V usage is TRBV2 and J usage is TRBJ2-3, with a possible D match to TRBD2 (5 bases). The V gene's germline CDR1 is SNHLY and CDR2 FYNNEI. V gave up 7 bases and J gave up 2 bases, with 16 bases separating them. This CDR3 has 15 amino acids. The CDR3 DNA is TGTGCCAGCATAAAAACTAGTATGGCCACAGATACGCAGTATTTT. As protein: CASIKTSMATDTQYF.

The rearrangement links TRBV18 to TRBJ2-1; 9 bases map to TRBD1. With V trimmed by 3 bases and J by 6 bases, 12 bases remained unmatched. The CDR3 has 17 amino acids. The germline V gene encodes CDR1 KGHSH and CDR2 LQKENI. The CDR3, as DNA: TGTGCCAGCTCACCTCACGCCCCGGGACAGGGTCTCAATGAGCAGTTCTTC. It translates to CASSPHAPGQGLNEQFF. The whole variable domain, filled in from reference TRBV18 and TRBJ2-1, reads NAGVMQNPRHLVRRRGQEARLRCSPMKGHSHVYWYRQLPEEGLKFMVYLQKENIIDESGMPKERFSAEFPKEGPSILRIQQVVRGDSAAYFCASSPHAPGQGLNEQFFGPGTRLTVL.

This clone has only a few counts. This chain joins TRBV7-2 and TRBJ2-7; 9 nucleotides line up with TRBD1. The germline V gene has CDR1 SGHTA and CDR2 FQGNSA. The CDR3 is 16 residues long. The trim removed 4 bases at V and 2 bases at J, leaving 9 bases unmatched. The CDR3 loop is CASSYQGTGSPYEQYF. The CDR3 DNA reads as TGTGCCAGCAGCTACCAAGGGACAGGGTCCCCCTACGAGCAGTACTTC.

J is TRBJ2-3 and V is TRBV5-4; TRBD1 might be the D (5 bases). Looked up from germline, CDR1 is SGHNT and CDR2 is YYREEE (reference sequence). The V end was cut by 4 bases, the J end by 3 bases, with 12 bases between. This CDR3 has 14 residues. The CDR3 loop is CASSAGHRTDTQYF. DNA of the CDR3: TGTGCCAGCAGCGCTGGACACCGGACAGATACGCAGTATTTT.

This clone was seen many times. This sequence joins TRBV6-6 and TRBJ1-4; 10 bases match TRBD1. CDR1 is MNHNY, CDR2 SVGAGI, per germline (reference sequence). The CDR3 covers 13 residues. V was clipped by 4 bases and J by 11 bases; unmatched bases: 4. CDR3 DNA: TGTGCCAGCAGTTCCGGGACAGGGGTCAAACTGTTTTTT. Its protein product is CASSSGTGVKLFF.

This clone has a count of ten or more. The V and J genes are TRBV29-1 and TRBJ2-2, with a weak D call TRBD2 (7 bases). Trimming left V 1 base short and J 7 bases short, with 13 bases between. CDR3 length: 14 residues. The germline V gene has CDR1 SQVTM and CDR2 ANQGSEA. Written as DNA, the CDR3 is TGCAGCGTTGAAGGAGGGGGGGTAAACGGGGAGCTGTTTTTT. It yields the protein CSVEGGGVNGELFF.